A few counts support the clone carrying this T cell receptor (beta chain). No antigen is known for it. This specimen comes from a study of beta chain features in type 1 diabetes. This CDR3 spans 13 amino acids. From germline, CDR1 is SGDLS and CDR2 YYNGEE. V lost 5 bases to trimming and J lost 3 bases, with 10 bases between them. Expressed TCRB transcripts were sequenced after all isolated RNA was converted to cDNA. Clones were read by immunoSEQ multiplex PCR, and TCRdb kept only the in-frame ones, dropping some. The table has more than 550,000 clones, around 15% seen once. Study conclusions and caveats: Among patients with Type 1 diabetes, TCRB CDR3s were moderately but significantly shorter in every one of the four CD4+ subsets.

The TCR sequence derives from a young man with type 1 diabetes. This sequence joins TRBV9 and TRBJ2-3, with TRBD1 as a possible D gene (6 bases). Input material: naive CD4+ T cells from blood. The CDR3 is CASSPTGTDTQYF. Here the CDR3 DNA reads TGTGCCAGCAGTCCAACAGGGACAGATACGCAGTATTTT.